The rows below give T cell receptor beta chains drawn from one sample of a study of blood T cell repertoires in COVID-19. Clones were sequenced by immunoSEQ multiplex PCR, and TCRdb holds only the in-frame ones, with some missing. The sample includes fewer than 250,000 clones, around 90% seen only once; the top ten take more than 0.65%. The sample comprised peripheral blood. These receptor sequences come from a man aged 30 to 45 with COVID-19, enrolled during active disease. Each CDR3 is given with its conserved first and last residue. A D gene is named only where the DNA matches it firmly. Rows give clone size only sometimes, using once, few, many, or a class for an expanded clone.

CDR3 length	D gene	V gene	J gene	clone size	CDR3 DNA	CDR3 protein
15	NA	TRBV5-6	TRBJ2-3	NA	TGTGCCAGCAGCTTATCCGGTCCACCCACAGATACGCAGTATTTT	CASSLSGPPTDTQYF
16	NA	TRBV3-1/TRBV3-2	TRBJ2-1	NA	TGTGCCAGCAGCCAAATCTCGACAGATCCCTACAATGAGCAGTTCTTC	CASSQISTDPYNEQFF
15	TRBD1	TRBV25-1	TRBJ1-2	once	TGTGCCAGCAGAACCACAGGGGCCCACACCTATGGCTACACCTTC	CASRTTGAHTYGYTF
17	TRBD1	TRBV19	TRBJ1-5	NA	TGTGCCAGTAGTGCCACCGGGACAGGGGATAGCAATCAGCCCCAGCATTTT	CASSATGTGDSNQPQHF
15	NA	TRBV18	TRBJ2-1	NA	TGTGCCAGCTACAGGGGCGGGGATCCTTACAATGAGCAGTTCTTC	CASYRGGDPYNEQFF
15	NA	TRBV2	TRBJ1-5	few	TGTGCCAGCAGATCCTTTCGGGGGAACAATCAGCCCCAGCATTTT	CASRSFRGNNQPQHF
17	TRBD2	TRBV19	TRBJ2-5	NA	TGTGCCAGTAGTATTGAGGGGACTAGATCAGGTCAAGAGACCCAGTACTTC	CASSIEGTRSGQETQYF
13	NA	TRBV29-1	TRBJ1-2	NA	TGCAGCGTTGGTCAGGATCATCTGTATGGCTACACCTTC	CSVGQDHLYGYTF
14	TRBD2	TRBV7-3	TRBJ2-1	NA	TGTGCCAGCAGCCCTAGCGGGGGGTTCGGTGAGCAGTTCTTC	CASSPSGGFGEQFF
15	TRBD1	TRBV27	TRBJ1-3	once	TGTGCCAGCAGAGACACAGGGGCCACTGGAAACACCATATATTTT	CASRDTGATGNTIYF
14	NA	TRBV10-1	TRBJ2-5	NA	TGCGCCAGCAGTGACCCGACAGGCGGGGAGACCCAGTACTTC	CASSDPTGGETQYF
15	TRBD2	TRBV27	TRBJ2-1	NA	TGTGCCAGCAGTTTAGGGGAGGGTGGCTACAATGAGCAGTTCTTC	CASSLGEGGYNEQFF
16	NA	TRBV21-1	TRBJ2-7	NA	TGTGCCAGCAGCAAAGGACGCGGGACTAGCTTCCGCGAGCAGTACTTC	CASSKGRGTSFREQYF
14	NA	TRBV2	TRBJ1-5	NA	TGTGCCAGCAGTCTACGAGGGAGAGATCAGCCCCAGCATTTT	CASSLRGRDQPQHF
19	TRBD2	TRBV7-2	TRBJ2-1	NA	TGTGCCAGCAGCTTAGCGCGGTCTAGCGGGGCGTTCAGATACAATGAGCGGTTCTTC	CASSLARSSGAFRYNERFF
13	NA	TRBV10-1	TRBJ1-3	few	TGCGCCAGCAGTGTGGGCCGTGGAAACACCATATATTTT	CASSVGRGNTIYF
18	NA	TRBV7-9	TRBJ2-2	once	TGTGCCAGCAGCCTTCCCGACAGGGAGGTAACTCCCACCGGGGAGCTGTTTTTT	CASSLPDREVTPTGELFF
16	TRBD2	TRBV2	TRBJ2-1	NA	TGTGCCAGCAGTGAACGGGCGGCCGGGGGGGCGGTTGAGCAGTTCTTC	CASSERAAGGAVEQFF
16	TRBD1	TRBV7-6	TRBJ2-2	NA	TGTGCCAGCAGCCCACGACAGGGGGCTAACACCGGGGAGCTGTTTTTT	CASSPRQGANTGELFF
16	NA	TRBV5-5	TRBJ2-1	NA	TGTGCCAGCAGCTTTGATCGGGGGGCGAAGTACAATGAGCAGTTCTTC	CASSFDRGAKYNEQFF
17	TRBD1	TRBV19	TRBJ1-1	NA	TGTGCCAGTAGTAAGAGACAGGGGGGTACCCTCGGCACTGAAGCTTTCTTT	CASSKRQGGTLGTEAFF
15	NA	TRBV6-5	TRBJ1-1	NA	TGTGCCAGCCGGGACCAGGGGCAAACGAACACTGAAGCTTTCTTT	CASRDQGQTNTEAFF
17	NA	TRBV9	TRBJ2-6	NA	TGTGCCAGCAGCACCTCGGGACACCTCTCTGGGGCCAACGTCCTGACTTTC	CASSTSGHLSGANVLTF
14	TRBD1	TRBV4-1	TRBJ2-7	NA	TGCGCCAGCAGCCAAGGCCAGGGGGCCTACGAGCAGTACTTC	CASSQGQGAYEQYF
14	NA	TRBV30	TRBJ2-2	NA	TGTGCCTGGAGTCCCGCCGGGAGTACCGGGGAGCTGTTTTTT	CAWSPAGSTGELFF
15	TRBD1	TRBV18	TRBJ1-3	NA	TGTGCCAGCTCATCCCAGGGGGAGGCAGGAAACACCATATATTTT	CASSSQGEAGNTIYF
14	NA	TRBV10-3	TRBJ1-1	NA	TGTGCCATCAGTGATTCCGACTCGAACACTGAAGCTTTCTTT	CAISDSDSNTEAFF
18	TRBD1	TRBV27	TRBJ1-3	NA	TGTGCCAGCAGTTTATTTCTCCCAGGGGGCGGCTCTGGAAACACCATATATTTT	CASSLFLPGGGSGNTIYF
17	NA	TRBV6-1	TRBJ1-1	NA	TGTGCCAGCAGTGAAATCTTTGGAGGGGCTCCCGACACTGAAGCTTTCTTT	CASSEIFGGAPDTEAFF
13	NA	TRBV5-1	TRBJ2-7	NA	TGCGCCAGCAGCTTGGGCAGTTCTTACGAGCAGTACTTC	CASSLGSSYEQYF
11	NA	TRBV30	TRBJ1-2	once	TGTGCCTGGAGTGTCTCCGGAGACTACACCTTC	CAWSVSGDYTF
15	TRBD1	TRBV4-1	TRBJ1-2	NA	TGCGCCAGCAGCCGGGAGGGACAGGGTCTGGGGGGCTACACCTTC	CASSREGQGLGGYTF
12	NA	TRBV6-5	TRBJ1-6	NA	TGTGCCAGCAGTCGCACCCCGGAGTCCCTCCACTTT	CASSRTPESLHF
14	TRBD1	TRBV5-1	TRBJ2-5	NA	TGCGCCAGCAGCTTACAGGGGCTGAGGGAGACCCAGTACTTC	CASSLQGLRETQYF
13	NA	TRBV4-1	TRBJ1-2	NA	TGCGCCAGCAGACGTCGGGGAGGTAATGGCTACACCTTC	CASRRRGGNGYTF
17	TRBD1	TRBV9	TRBJ1-5	NA	TGTGCCAGCAGCCCGAGAGGAGAGGGGGCATCACGTCAGCCCCAGCATTTT	CASSPRGEGASRQPQHF
14	NA	TRBV19	TRBJ1-5	once	TGTGCCAGTAGTATAGACTTTAGCAATCAGCCCCAGCATTTT	CASSIDFSNQPQHF
11	NA	TRBV7-9	TRBJ1-1	NA	TGTGCCAGCAGCTTATACGGTGAAGCTTTCTTT	CASSLYGEAFF
14	TRBD1	TRBV30	TRBJ2-2	NA	TGTGCCTGGAGGGCGACAGGGTCCGCCGGGGAGCTGTTTTTT	CAWRATGSAGELFF
16	TRBD1	TRBV23-1	TRBJ1-2	NA	TGCGCCAGCAGTCAATCTTACGCAGGGACAGACTATGGCTACACCTTC	CASSQSYAGTDYGYTF
16	NA	TRBV4-2	TRBJ2-6	NA	TGTGCCAGCAGCCAAGGTCTCAGGGCTGGGGCCAACGTCCTGACTTTC	CASSQGLRAGANVLTF